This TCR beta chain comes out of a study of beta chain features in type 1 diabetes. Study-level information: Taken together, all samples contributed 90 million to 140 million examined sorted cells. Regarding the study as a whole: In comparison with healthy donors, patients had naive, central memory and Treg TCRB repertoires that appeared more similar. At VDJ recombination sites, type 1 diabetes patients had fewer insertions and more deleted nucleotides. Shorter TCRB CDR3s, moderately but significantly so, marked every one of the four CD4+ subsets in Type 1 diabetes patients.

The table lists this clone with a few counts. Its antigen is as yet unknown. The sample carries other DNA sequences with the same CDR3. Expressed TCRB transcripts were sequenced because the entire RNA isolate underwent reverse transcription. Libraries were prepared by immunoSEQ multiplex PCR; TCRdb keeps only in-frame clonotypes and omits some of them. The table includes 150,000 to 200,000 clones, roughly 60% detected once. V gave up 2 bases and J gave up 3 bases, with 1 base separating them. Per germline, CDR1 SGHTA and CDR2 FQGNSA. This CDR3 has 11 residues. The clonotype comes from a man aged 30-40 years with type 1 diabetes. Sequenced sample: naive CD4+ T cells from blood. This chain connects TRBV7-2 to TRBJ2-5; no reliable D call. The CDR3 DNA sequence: TGTGCCAGCAGCTTAAAAGAGACCCAGTACTTC. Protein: CASSLKETQYF.